This T cell receptor (beta chain) comes out of a study of shared clonotypes between healthy human individuals. Measured with immunoSEQ multiplex PCR; TCRdb has only the in-frame clones, and not every one. The table records 1,400,000 or so clones, less than 99% of them present only once. This TCR came from a man under 40 in good health. The sequencing sample was made of naive CD4+ T cells sorted from blood. The subset was: CD45RA+ positively selected.

The DNA of the CDR3 is TGTGCCAGCAGTCCTGGGACTAGCGGGATAAGCTACGAGCAGTACTTC. Translated, it gives CASSPGTSGISYEQYF. This sequence joins TRBV5-4 and TRBJ2-7; 13 bases are a match to TRBD2. Germline V gene sequence: CDR1 SGHNT, CDR2 YYREEE (reference sequence). CDR3 size: 16 residues. Unmatched junction bases numbered 8, after V lost 5 bases and J lost 3 bases. Full variable domain (remainder filled in from reference TRBV5-4 and TRBJ2-7): ETGVTQSPTHLIKTRGQQVTLRCSSQSGHNTVSWYQQALGQGPQFIFQYYREEENGRGNFPPRFSGLQFPNYSSELNVNALELDDSALYLCASSPGTSGISYEQYFGPGTRLTVT.